The rows below give T cell receptor beta chains drawn from one sample of a study of T cell responses to AZD1222 COVID-19 vaccine. Here immunoSEQ multiplex PCR was the method, and the copy in TCRdb shows in-frame clones only, minus some. Among approximately 140,000 clones listed, approximately 90% were seen once. Sample: peripheral blood, taken on day 0 of AZD1222 vaccination. The receptors here all came from an adult in good health. Both conserved end residues are part of each CDR3. Rows give clone size only sometimes, using once, few, many, or a class for an expanded clone.

abundance | j_gene | v_gene | CDR3aa
NA | TRBJ2-7 | TRBV7-9 | CASSSDTGRQNYEQYF
once | TRBJ2-1 | TRBV5-4 | CASSLGATAYNEQFF
NA | TRBJ1-5 | TRBV12-3/TRBV12-4 | CASSFSNQPQHF
NA | TRBJ2-1 | TRBV12-3/TRBV12-4 | CAIGRGSYNEQFF
NA | TRBJ1-1 | TRBV23-1 | CASSQSRGNSQVEAFF
NA | TRBJ1-2 | TRBV7-9 | CASSLDQNGYTF
NA | TRBJ1-5 | TRBV9 | CASSVGGQSNQPQHF
NA | TRBJ1-2 | TRBV6-5 | CASIRDYGYTF
NA | TRBJ2-1 | TRBV7-9 | CASSLEGSSYNEQFF
NA | TRBJ1-1 | TRBV18 | CASSPRQALNTEAFF
NA | TRBJ2-6 | TRBV6-5 | CASSYSTGTGANVLTF
NA | TRBJ2-7 | TRBV9 | CASSPGAGTSYEQYF
NA | TRBJ1-1 | TRBV20-1 | CSASGTGGSYTEAFF
NA | TRBJ2-7 | TRBV7-9 | CASRPREDHYEQYF
NA | TRBJ2-3 | TRBV3-1/TRBV3-2 | CASSQDPPSERTDTQYF
NA | TRBJ1-5 | TRBV6-2/TRBV6-3 | CASSYSIGTYSNQPQHF
NA | TRBJ1-1 | TRBV27 | CASSLQGWGTEAFF
NA | TRBJ1-1 | TRBV19 | CASSIGRGRVNTEAFF
NA | TRBJ2-3 | TRBV9 | CASSVVGSHTDTQYF
NA | TRBJ2-5 | TRBV5-4 | CASSAGGFQETQYF
NA | TRBJ2-2 | TRBV27 | CASSWGGELFF
many | TRBJ2-7 | TRBV7-9 | CASSFSGQGRYEQYF
NA | TRBJ2-7 | TRBV7-2 | CASSPGSYEQYF
NA | TRBJ2-2 | TRBV6-2/TRBV6-3 | CASSYASPTGELFF
NA | TRBJ2-2 | TRBV2 | CASTSGAGPVLFF
NA | TRBJ2-5 | TRBV2 | CASSEAAETQYF
once | TRBJ2-5 | TRBV24-1 | CATSDAGEETQYF
NA | TRBJ1-4 | TRBV9 | CASSAGNEKLFF
NA | TRBJ2-3 | TRBV6-5 | CASSHGRTDTQYF
NA | TRBJ1-2 | TRBV30 | CACEGYYGYTF
NA | TRBJ1-2 | TRBV2 | CASRPRAGTNYGYTF
NA | TRBJ2-1 | TRBV27 | CASRGGGEQFF
NA | TRBJ2-5 | TRBV30 | CAWSTNNWGWETQYF
NA | TRBJ2-7 | TRBV12-3/TRBV12-4 | CASSQLGYEQYF
NA | TRBJ1-2 | TRBV6-5 | CASSLAGTGIEGYTF
NA | TRBJ1-3 | TRBV6-5 | CASSYADSSGNTIYF
NA | TRBJ1-2 | TRBV5-1 | CASSLSDTTPTINNGYTF
NA | TRBJ2-1 | TRBV30 | CAWSAGAGALGDEQFF
once | TRBJ2-1 | TRBV6-4 | CAQRTKLEANEQFF
NA | TRBJ1-2 | TRBV5-1 | CASSPLAGTDYGYTF
NA | TRBJ2-3 | TRBV9 | CASSVAGQIGTDTQYF
NA | TRBJ2-7 | TRBV10-2 | CASRSDPYEQYF
NA | TRBJ2-7 | TRBV14 | CASSQVRIGTRSGQYF